This T cell receptor (beta chain) was sequenced for a study of shared clonotypes between healthy human individuals. CDR3 size: 11 residues. The germline CDR1 and CDR2 sequences are SGHRS and YFSETQ. Donors had no recently reported acute infections or vaccinations and were HIV-negative. Concerning this clone: This is likely an artifact of a read error, given a far larger clone one base away.

The authors distributed each subset's genomic DNA evenly over several immunoSEQ plates. The protocol was immunoSEQ multiplex PCR, while the TCRdb copy is restricted to in-frame clones and leaves out a portion. The table has about 92,000 clones, less than 50% seen once; the top ten hold approximately 15%. The TCR comes from a woman aged 40-49 years in good health. Some clones in this sample may be carry-over from other donors' samples. V usage is TRBV5-1 and J usage is TRBJ2-7; the D is unclear. Sequencing input: PBMCs. The CDR3 DNA is TGCGCCGGCAGTTTGTTGACCGAGCAGTACTTC. This codes for CAGSLLTEQYF.